The rows below give T cell receptor beta chains drawn from one sample of a study of T-cell memory formation after mild COVID-19. From the 5' RACE reads, TCRdb called clonotypes with MiXCR, one entry per CDR3 protein. The sample consists of approximately 450,000 distinct CDR3 sequences, about 20% of them appearing once. The sequenced sample was PBMCs or a T cell subset sorted from them (not recorded which). The receptors were sampled from an adult woman who had mild COVID-19 (a few samples of this study predate the infection). Cell type and time point are not known. Each CDR3 is given with its conserved first and last residue. A D gene is named only where the DNA matches it firmly. Not all rows give a size; the values are once, few, many and, for expanded clones, a class.

>TRBV9|14|-|-|TRBJ2-3
CASSSGEFTDTQYF
TGTGCCAGCAGTAGTGGCGAATTCACAGATACGCAGTATTTT
>TRBV6-5|16|few|TRBD1|TRBJ2-7
CASSYYRADRGHEQYF
TGTGCCAGCAGTTACTATCGGGCCGACAGGGGCCACGAGCAGTACTTC
>TRBV7-2|15|few|TRBD2|TRBJ2-3
CASSRTSGRIDTQYF
TGTGCCAGCAGTCGAACTAGCGGGAGAATAGATACGCAGTATTTT
>TRBV11-1|14|few|-|TRBJ1-2
CASSLWAPGNGYTF
TGTGCCAGCAGCTTGTGGGCCCCGGGGAATGGCTACACCTTC
>TRBV2|12|-|-|TRBJ2-2
CARGDNTGELFF
TGTGCCAGGGGGGACAACACCGGGGAGCTGTTTTTT
>TRBV6-2/TRBV6-3|15|-|TRBD1|TRBJ1-5
CASRNRDRYNQPQHF
TGTGCCAGCAGAAACCGGGACAGGTATAATCAGCCCCAGCATTTT
>TRBV10-3|15|few|TRBD2|TRBJ2-1
CAISGLAGGPNEQFF
TGTGCCATCAGTGGCCTAGCGGGGGGGCCCAATGAGCAGTTCTTC
>TRBV12-3/TRBV12-4|15|-|TRBD2|TRBJ2-5
CASSLPREGKETQYF
TGTGCCAGCAGTTTACCCAGGGAGGGAAAAGAGACCCAGTACTTC
>TRBV7-9|15|-|-|TRBJ2-1
CASTLGGRTYNEQFF
TGTGCCAGCACCCTTGGGGGACGTACCTACAATGAGCAGTTCTTC
>TRBV5-1|16|-|TRBD1|TRBJ1-1
CASSTGSTGGITEAFF
TGCGCCAGCAGCACCGGATCGACAGGGGGTATCACTGAAGCTTTCTTT
>TRBV7-9|13|-|-|TRBJ1-1
CASDFTGTVGAFF
TGTGCCAGCGATTTTACAGGCACGGTAGGAGCTTTCTTT
>TRBV5-1|17|many|TRBD1|TRBJ2-1
CASSLEVIGQGAREQFF
TGCGCCAGCAGCTTGGAGGTTATAGGACAGGGGGCTAGGGAGCAGTTCTTC
>TRBV7-2|15|-|-|TRBJ1-4
CASSLQGGTNEKLFF
TGTGCCAGCAGCTTGCAGGGCGGTACTAATGAAAAACTGTTTTTT
>TRBV20-1|14|-|-|TRBJ2-7
CSARALDGTYEQYF
TGCAGTGCTAGAGCTCTCGACGGTACCTACGAGCAGTACTTC
>TRBV19|14|few|-|TRBJ1-1
CASSPDWLNTEAFF
TGTGCCAGTAGCCCTGACTGGCTCAACACTGAAGCTTTCTTT
>TRBV6-5|14|few|-|TRBJ1-5
CASSSTGRRQPQHF
TGTGCCAGCAGTTCCACAGGGAGGCGGCAGCCCCAGCATTTT
>TRBV30|14|-|TRBD2|TRBJ2-1
CAWSRTSGYGEQFF
TGTGCCTGGTCTAGGACTAGCGGGTACGGTGAGCAGTTCTTC
>TRBV5-4|15|-|TRBD1|TRBJ1-5
CASSFGTGGNQPQHF
TGTGCCAGCAGCTTCGGGACAGGGGGCAATCAGCCCCAGCATTTT
>TRBV4-1|16|few|TRBD2|TRBJ2-1
CASSQGPGTGRNEQFF
TGCGCCAGCAGCCAAGGCCCCGGGACCGGGAGGAATGAGCAGTTCTTC
>TRBV5-1|14|-|-|TRBJ2-7
CASSLAQFFYEQYF
TGCGCCAGCAGCTTGGCTCAGTTCTTCTACGAGCAGTACTTC
>TRBV5-4|13|many|-|TRBJ2-3
CASSFKAADTQYF
TGTGCCAGCAGCTTTAAAGCGGCAGATACGCAGTATTTT
>TRBV15|16|few|TRBD1|TRBJ2-1
CATSKDRTGTYNEQFF
TGTGCCACCAGCAAGGACCGGACAGGCACCTACAATGAGCAGTTCTTC
>TRBV27|14|-|-|TRBJ1-2
CASSFTASGYGYTF
TGTGCCAGCAGTTTTACAGCCTCTGGCTATGGCTACACCTTC
>TRBV5-6|13|few|-|TRBJ2-2
CASSERNTGELFF
TGTGCCAGCAGCGAGAGAAACACCGGGGAGCTGTTTTTT
>TRBV5-5|16|-|-|TRBJ2-2
CASSLGPSPNTGELFF
TGTGCCAGCAGCTTGGGACCATCACCGAACACCGGGGAGCTGTTTTTT
>TRBV6-2/TRBV6-3|16|-|-|TRBJ2-7
CASSYSSPGRGNEQYF
TGTGCCAGCAGTTACTCGTCTCCGGGGCGCGGAAACGAGCAGTACTTC
>TRBV27|11|many|-|TRBJ2-5
CASSGQETQYF
TGTGCCAGCAGTGGTCAAGAGACCCAGTACTTC
>TRBV20-1|13|-|-|TRBJ2-7
CSGASEDTYEQYF
TGCAGTGGCGCTTCGGAGGATACCTACGAGCAGTACTTC
>TRBV28|16|-|TRBD1|TRBJ2-7
CASRPTGTGETYEQYF
TGTGCCAGCAGACCCACCGGGACAGGGGAAACCTACGAGCAGTACTTC
>TRBV7-2|18|-|-|TRBJ2-3
CASSLALAGGPRADTQYF
TGTGCCAGCAGCTTAGCTCTGGCAGGTGGGCCTAGGGCAGATACGCAGTATTTT
>TRBV12-3/TRBV12-4|13|-|-|TRBJ2-1
CASSRFRGSEQFF
TGTGCCAGCAGCCGCTTCCGGGGGAGTGAGCAGTTCTTC
>TRBV11-2|15|-|TRBD1|TRBJ2-3
CASSAGTGGVWTQYF
TGTGCCAGCAGCGCCGGGACAGGGGGAGTGTGGACGCAGTATTTT
>TRBV20-1|14|few|-|TRBJ2-5
CSAARRGQPETQYF
TGCAGTGCAGCGCGGCGGGGCCAACCAGAGACCCAGTACTTC
>TRBV19|15|few|-|TRBJ1-1
CASRPRGGNAVEAFF
TGTGCCAGTAGACCCCGGGGGGGGAATGCGGTTGAAGCTTTCTTT
>TRBV7-9|16|few|-|TRBJ1-3
CASSFQVTSSGNTIYF
TGTGCCAGCAGCTTTCAGGTGACCAGCTCTGGAAACACCATATATTTT
>TRBV20-1|13|few|-|TRBJ2-3
CSASRSGVDTQYF
TGCAGTGCTAGTCGGTCAGGAGTAGATACGCAGTATTTT
>TRBV12-3/TRBV12-4|13|-|-|TRBJ1-5
CASTLQINQPQHF
TGTGCCAGCACTTTGCAGATCAATCAGCCCCAGCATTTT
>TRBV18|16|few|TRBD1|TRBJ2-7
CASSTIGQGRHYEQYF
TGTGCCAGCTCAACCATCGGACAGGGGCGCCACTACGAGCAGTACTTC
>TRBV12-3/TRBV12-4|15|-|TRBD1|TRBJ2-1
CASSLTRQGEAEQFF
TGTGCCAGCAGTCTCACCAGACAGGGGGAGGCTGAGCAGTTCTTC
>TRBV11-1|15|-|-|TRBJ2-4
CASSPDRRAKNIQYF
TGTGCCAGCAGCCCGGACAGACGAGCCAAAAACATTCAGTACTTC
>TRBV6-6|14|-|-|TRBJ2-7
CASSGVAPSYEQYF
TGTGCCAGCAGTGGCGTGGCCCCTTCCTACGAGCAGTACTTC
>TRBV19|15|few|TRBD1|TRBJ2-3
CASSMWSGGTDTQYF
TGTGCCAGTAGTATGTGGTCAGGGGGCACCGATACGCAGTATTTT
>TRBV20-1|18|many|TRBD2|TRBJ2-1
CSASGLAGVRSSYNEQFF
TGCAGTGCTAGTGGACTAGCGGGAGTCCGAAGCTCCTACAATGAGCAGTTCTTC
>TRBV3-1|12|-|-|TRBJ2-7
CASSQSGDEQYF
TGTGCCAGCAGCCAAAGTGGAGACGAGCAGTACTTC